The T cell receptor beta chain under discussion was sequenced for a study of T cells after yellow fever vaccination. From the 5' RACE reads, TCRdb called clonotypes with MiXCR, one entry per CDR3 protein. The sample lists 25,000 to 30,000 distinct CDR3 sequences; over 3.5% were seen once. The sample holds many counts of this clonotype. Trimming removed 3 bases from V and 4 bases from J; junction bases left unmatched: 12. The CDR3 runs 16 residues. Germline assignment: CDR1 SGHDT and CDR2 YYEEEE. The V and J genes are TRBV5-6 and TRBJ2-5; TRBD1 matches at 7 bases. This TCR derives from a man between 18 and 29 years old who received the YFV17D yellow fever vaccine. Source: PBMCs, either bulk or a sorted T-cell subset (CD4+, CD8+, memory, or dextramer-sorted; not recorded which), taken on the day of the yellow fever booster vaccination. CDR3 loop: CASSSRIETGPETQYF. CDR3 nucleotide sequence: TGTGCCAGCAGCTCCCGTATTGAGACAGGGCCAGAGACCCAGTACTTC. The full variable domain, completed using reference TRBV5-6 and TRBJ2-5, is DAGVTQSPTHLIKTRGQQVTLRCSPKSGHDTVSWYQQALGQGPQFIFQYYEEEERQRGNFPDRFSGHQFPNYSSELNVNALLLGDSALYLCASSSRIETGPETQYFGPGTRLLVL.